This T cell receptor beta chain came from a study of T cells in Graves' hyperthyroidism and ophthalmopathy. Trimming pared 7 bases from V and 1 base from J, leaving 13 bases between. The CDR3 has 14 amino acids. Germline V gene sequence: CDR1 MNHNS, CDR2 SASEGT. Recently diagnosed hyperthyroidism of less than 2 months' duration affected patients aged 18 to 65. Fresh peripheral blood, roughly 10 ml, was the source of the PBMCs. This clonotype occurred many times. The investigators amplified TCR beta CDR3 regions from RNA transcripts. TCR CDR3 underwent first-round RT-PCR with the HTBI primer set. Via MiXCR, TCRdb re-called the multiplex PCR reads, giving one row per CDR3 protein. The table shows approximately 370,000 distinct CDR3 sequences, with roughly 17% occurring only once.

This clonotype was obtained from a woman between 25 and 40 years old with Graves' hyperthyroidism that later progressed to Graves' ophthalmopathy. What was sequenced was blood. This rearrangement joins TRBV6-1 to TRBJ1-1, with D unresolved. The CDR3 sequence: CASIPSGPNTEAFF. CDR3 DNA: TGTGCCAGCATACCTAGTGGCCCGAACACTGAAGCTTTCTTT.